This TCR beta chain was sequenced during a study of CD8 T cells in ankylosing spondylitis. The CDR3 is 15 residues long. Trimming left V 3 bases short and J 8 bases short, with 20 bases between. Germline loops: CDR1 SGHTS, CDR2 YDEGEE. TCRdb re-called the 5' RACE reads with MiXCR, one entry per CDR3 protein. The sample has roughly 440,000 distinct CDR3 sequences, approximately 17% seen once; the top ten hold approximately 0.97%. Overall study findings and caveats: Within matched ankylosing spondylitis synovial fluid, disease-linked clones were reportedly significantly enriched. It appeared that ankylosing spondylitis blood was characterized by a TCR beta motif of several highly homologous variants.

A few counts support this clonotype. The antigen is undetermined. V usage is TRBV5-8 and J usage is TRBJ1-2, with D unresolved. The receptor was isolated from a male donor with ankylosing spondylitis. Sequenced: blood, either unsorted or a sorted T cell fraction (not recorded which). As DNA, the CDR3 is TGTGCCAGCAGCTCGGGCACGTTTTTAGGTGGGGGCTACACCTTC. It is translated as CASSSGTFLGGGYTF.